Below, 9 T cell receptor beta chains from the same sample are listed, as sequenced in a study of lymphopenia after photon versus proton radiotherapy. The data were produced by immunoSEQ multiplex PCR, yet TCRdb's version contains in-frame clones alone and is incomplete. The sample lists approximately 65,000 clones, more than 75% occurring once. Specimen: peripheral blood, collected from a patient treated with photon-based radiotherapy. The source of these receptors is a woman in her 70s with pancreatic cancer.

This chain links TRBV13 with TRBJ1-1; 8 nucleotides agree with TRBD1. Trimming removed 8 bases from V and 1 base from J; junction bases left unmatched: 0. Germline CDR1 is PRHDT and CDR2 is FYEKMQ (reference sequence). The CDR3 runs 12 residues. CDR3 sequence: CASGQGNTEAFF. DNA of the CDR3: TGTGCCAGCGGACAGGGGAACACTGAAGCTTTCTTT.

In this sample, this clone turned up a few times. This rearrangement joins TRBV7-2 to TRBJ2-3; TRBD2 aligns across 7 bases. The V segment lost 2 bases and the J segment 4 bases; nucleotides outside the gene matches: 9. Germline V gives CDR1 SGHTA, CDR2 FQGNSA. CDR3 length: 16 amino acids. The CDR3 coding sequence is TGTGCCAGCAGCTTATCAGGCGGGAGTGGGGCAGATACGCAGTATTTT. Translating it yields CASSLSGGSGADTQYF.

This clone was seen only once. For the CDR3, the DNA is TGTGCCAGCAAGGGGAGACTTGATGAAAAACTGTTTTTT. Protein: CASKGRLDEKLFF. The rearrangement joins TRBV27 to TRBJ1-4, with D tentatively TRBD1 (5 bases). Germline CDR1 is MNHEY and CDR2 is SMNVEV (reference sequence). The length of the CDR3 is 13 residues. V lost 7 bases and J lost 6, with 12 bases in between.

CDR3 residues: CASKNTGQETQYF. The CDR3 nucleotides read TGTGCCAGCAAAAACACAGGCCAAGAGACCCAGTACTTC. The chain links TRBV2 to TRBJ2-5; tentative D call: TRBD1 (5 bases). Looked up from germline, CDR1 is SNHLY and CDR2 is FYNNEI. The CDR3 runs 13 residues. Deletions cut 7 bases from V and 1 base from J, with 10 bases between.

V and J are TRBV13 and TRBJ1-4; D is unresolved. CDR3 length: 16 residues. CDR1 and CDR2 from the germline V gene are PRHDT and FYEKMQ (reference sequence). Trimming removed 5 bases at V and 5 bases at J, with 18 bases between. CDR3 protein: CASSRSTSYRNEKLFF. The DNA of the CDR3 is TGTGCCAGCAGCCGATCCACTTCTTACAGAAATGAAAAACTGTTTTTT.

The gene calls are TRBV28 and TRBJ1-5; 7 positions match TRBD1. Germline loops: CDR1 MDHEN, CDR2 SYDVKM. After removal of 5 bases from V and 1 base from J, the junction contained 8 bases not matched to a gene. CDR3 length equals 16 residues. CDR3 in amino acids: CASSLMADRSNQPQHF. In DNA form, the CDR3 reads TGTGCCAGCAGTCTCATGGCGGACAGGAGCAATCAGCCCCAGCATTTT.

V and J are TRBV6-5 and TRBJ2-1, with 10 bases matching TRBD1. The V segment lost 5 bases and the J segment 10 bases; nucleotides outside the gene matches: 2. The CDR3 totals 12 residues. From germline, CDR1 is MNHEY and CDR2 SVGAGI. The CDR3 reads CASSRDRGEQFF. The CDR3 nucleotides read TGTGCCAGCAGTCGGGACAGGGGAGAGCAGTTCTTC.

The rearrangement uses TRBV6-1 and TRBJ2-3; no reliable D call. The germline V gene has CDR1 MNHNS and CDR2 SASEGT. Trimming cost V 7 bases and J 4 bases, with 6 bases left between them. The CDR3 is made up of 11 amino acids. The DNA of the CDR3 is TGTGCCAGCACTGGCTCAGATACGCAGTATTTT. Protein sequence: CASTGSDTQYF.

V gene TRBV15 combines with J gene TRBJ2-2; possibly TRBD1 for D (6 bases). CDR1 and CDR2 from the germline V gene are LNHNV and YYDKDF (reference sequence). This CDR3 region has 16 residues. V lost 0 bases and J lost 4, with 12 bases in between. The CDR3 DNA reads as TGTGCCACCAGCAGAGAAGTCAGGGGTGGCACCGGGGAGCTGTTTTTT. Amino acid sequence: CATSREVRGGTGELFF.